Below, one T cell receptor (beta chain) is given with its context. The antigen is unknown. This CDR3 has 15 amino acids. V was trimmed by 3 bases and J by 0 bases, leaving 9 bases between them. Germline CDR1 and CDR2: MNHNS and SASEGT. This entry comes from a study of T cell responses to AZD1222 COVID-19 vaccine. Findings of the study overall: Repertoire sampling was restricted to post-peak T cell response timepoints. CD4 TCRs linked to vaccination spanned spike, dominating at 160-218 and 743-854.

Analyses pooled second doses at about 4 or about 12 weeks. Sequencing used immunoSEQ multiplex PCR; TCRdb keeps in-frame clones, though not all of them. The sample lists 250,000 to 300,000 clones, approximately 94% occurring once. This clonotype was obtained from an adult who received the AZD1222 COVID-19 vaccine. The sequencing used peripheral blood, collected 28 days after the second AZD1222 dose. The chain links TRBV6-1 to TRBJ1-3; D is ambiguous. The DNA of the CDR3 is TGTGCCAGCAGTGATTGGACCAGCTCTGGAAACACCATATATTTT. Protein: CASSDWTSSGNTIYF.